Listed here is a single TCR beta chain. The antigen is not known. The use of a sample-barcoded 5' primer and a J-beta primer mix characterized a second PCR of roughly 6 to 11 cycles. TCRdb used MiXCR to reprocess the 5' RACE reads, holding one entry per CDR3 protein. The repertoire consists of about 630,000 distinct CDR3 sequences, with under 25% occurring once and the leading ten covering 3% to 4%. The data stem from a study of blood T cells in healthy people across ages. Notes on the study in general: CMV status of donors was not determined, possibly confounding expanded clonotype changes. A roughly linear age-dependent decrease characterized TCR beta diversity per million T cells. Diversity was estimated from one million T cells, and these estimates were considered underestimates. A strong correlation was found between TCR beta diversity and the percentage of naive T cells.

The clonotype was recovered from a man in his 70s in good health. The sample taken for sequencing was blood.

DNA for the CDR3: TGTGCCAGCAGTTACTCTGCGCGGGAGGGCAGATATGAGCAGTTCTTC. This sequence encodes CASSYSAREGRYEQFF. The rearrangement links TRBV6-5 to TRBJ2-5, with 9 nucleotides matching TRBD2. The DNA end lines up better with TRBJ2-1; the J call may be wrong. This CDR3 has 16 amino acids. Germline CDR1 MNHEY, CDR2 SVGAGI.